This T cell receptor (beta chain) stems from a study of blood T cell repertoires in COVID-19. Study-level background: Samples taken during acute and convalescent COVID-19 were collected in the United States, Italy and Spain. PBMCs, B-cell-depleted T cells, or T cells provided the cDNA or gDNA that made up the material.

The ends lost 4 bases at V and 0 bases at J; junction bases unmatched: 4. From germline, CDR1 is SGDLS and CDR2 YYNGEE. The CDR3 is 14 amino acids. Per the study methods: Quantification of nucleated cells was approximated via reference gene primer amplification. Assay used: immunoSEQ multiplex PCR; TCRdb lists only in-frame clones, some missing. Clonal size and the V and J genes are those of that table, whereas D and trimming came from the DNA. The repertoire has tens of thousands of clones, around 90% of them found once; the top ten carry roughly 2.3%. The J gene is TRBJ2-7, the V gene TRBV9; 7 nucleotides align to TRBD1. This sequence was found in a human donor with active COVID-19. The donor label of this sample is uncertain. The sequenced sample consisted of peripheral blood. The CDR3 sequence: CASSRGQFSYEQYF. CDR3 sequence (DNA): TGTGCCAGCAGCCGGGGACAGTTCTCCTACGAGCAGTACTTC.